Listed below are T cell receptor beta chains from one sample, sequenced in a study of cytomegalovirus exposure and HLA in healthy donors. Assay: immunoSEQ multiplex PCR; the TCRdb copy retains only in-frame clones and omits some. Of 95,000 to 150,000 clones listed, 80% to 85% are singletons. The specimen was PBMCs. These receptor sequences come from a man aged 25-40 years in good health and CMV-seronegative. CDR3s include the opening cysteine and the closing phenylalanine or tryptophan. Each record gives: D gene, V gene, clone size, J gene, CDR3 DNA, CDR3 protein. The D gene is left open where the match is weak. Only some rows state a clone size, as once, few, many or a class for expanded clones.

D gene: .; V gene: TRBV7-9; clone size: few; J gene: TRBJ2-6; CDR3 DNA: TGTGCCAGCATACAGGGTGTGAGCTCTGGGGCCAACGTCCTGACTTTC; CDR3 protein: CASIQGVSSGANVLTF
D gene: TRBD2; V gene: TRBV5-1; clone size: .; J gene: TRBJ2-1; CDR3 DNA: TGCGCCAGCAGCTTGGTCGCTAGCGGGGGATCCTCTGTCTATGAGCAGTTCTTC; CDR3 protein: CASSLVASGGSSVYEQFF
D gene: .; V gene: TRBV6-5; clone size: few; J gene: TRBJ1-4; CDR3 DNA: TGTGCCAGCAGTTACTCTAACGTGAGAACTAATGAAAAACTGTTTTTT; CDR3 protein: CASSYSNVRTNEKLFF
D gene: TRBD2; V gene: TRBV6-4; clone size: .; J gene: TRBJ2-1; CDR3 DNA: TGTGCCAGCAGTGAGCGGGGGAGCGCCTACAATGAGCAGTTCTTC; CDR3 protein: CASSERGSAYNEQFF
D gene: TRBD2; V gene: TRBV5-1; clone size: once; J gene: TRBJ2-3; CDR3 DNA: TGCGCCAGCAGCTTCCGGACTAGCGGGGGCCGTAGCACAGATACGCAGTATTTT; CDR3 protein: CASSFRTSGGRSTDTQYF
D gene: TRBD1; V gene: TRBV6-5; clone size: .; J gene: TRBJ2-7; CDR3 DNA: TGTGCCAGCAGACTCCTGACAGGGGCCTACGAGCAGTACTTC; CDR3 protein: CASRLLTGAYEQYF
D gene: TRBD1; V gene: TRBV4-3; clone size: few; J gene: TRBJ2-4; CDR3 DNA: TGCGCCAGCAGCCACCCCAGGACAGGGGGCGAGGACATTCAGTACTTC; CDR3 protein: CASSHPRTGGEDIQYF
D gene: .; V gene: TRBV2; clone size: few; J gene: TRBJ1-1; CDR3 DNA: TGTGCCAGCAGCCAGACAGTGGAAGCTTTCTTT; CDR3 protein: CASSQTVEAFF
D gene: .; V gene: TRBV2; clone size: .; J gene: TRBJ1-5; CDR3 DNA: TGTGCCAGCAGAGGGGGGGTGGGCAATCAGCCCCAGCATTTT; CDR3 protein: CASRGGVGNQPQHF
D gene: TRBD2; V gene: TRBV7-9; clone size: .; J gene: TRBJ2-5; CDR3 DNA: TGTGCCAGCGGTACCCTAGCGGGGGGGAAAGAGACCCAGTACTTC; CDR3 protein: CASGTLAGGKETQYF
D gene: .; V gene: TRBV19; clone size: .; J gene: TRBJ1-2; CDR3 DNA: TGTGCCAGTAGTCACCTCTCCGGGGTAAAGGACTATGGCTACACCTTC; CDR3 protein: CASSHLSGVKDYGYTF
D gene: TRBD1; V gene: TRBV29-1; clone size: .; J gene: TRBJ2-2; CDR3 DNA: TGCAGCGTTGGCGGACAGGGCCTCACCGGGGAGCTGTTTTTT; CDR3 protein: CSVGGQGLTGELFF
D gene: TRBD2; V gene: TRBV19; clone size: .; J gene: TRBJ2-3; CDR3 DNA: TGTGCCAGTAGTATAGCTCGAGCGGGGGGCACAGATACGCAGTATTTT; CDR3 protein: CASSIARAGGTDTQYF
D gene: TRBD1; V gene: TRBV27; clone size: .; J gene: TRBJ1-2; CDR3 DNA: TGTGCCAGCAGTTACGACCCAACCAGGGGGCAAGGCTACACCTTC; CDR3 protein: CASSYDPTRGQGYTF
D gene: TRBD1; V gene: TRBV7-2; clone size: .; J gene: TRBJ1-4; CDR3 DNA: TGTGCCAGCAGCTTAGTAGGGGGACAGACTGCGGAAAAACTGTTTTTT; CDR3 protein: CASSLVGGQTAEKLFF
D gene: TRBD1; V gene: TRBV5-6; clone size: .; J gene: TRBJ1-5; CDR3 DNA: TGTGCCAGCAGCTTGTTGGACAGGGGGGTTCGGGATCAGCCCCAGCATTTT; CDR3 protein: CASSLLDRGVRDQPQHF
D gene: TRBD2; V gene: TRBV5-4; clone size: .; J gene: TRBJ2-1; CDR3 DNA: TGTGCCAGCAGTCCAACCGGGACTAGCGGGGGGGCAAATGAGCAGTTCTTC; CDR3 protein: CASSPTGTSGGANEQFF
D gene: .; V gene: TRBV19; clone size: .; J gene: TRBJ1-1; CDR3 DNA: TGTGCCAGTAGTACAGCCCAGACAGGTATCTCTGAAGCTTTCTTT; CDR3 protein: CASSTAQTGISEAFF
D gene: .; V gene: TRBV30; clone size: .; J gene: TRBJ1-4; CDR3 DNA: TGTGCCTGGAGTCCCCCTGGACTTCTAACTAATGAAAAACTGTTTTTT; CDR3 protein: CAWSPPGLLTNEKLFF
D gene: .; V gene: TRBV27; clone size: .; J gene: TRBJ2-3; CDR3 DNA: TGTGCCAGCAGATTCTCACAAGTTCGCTCCACAGATACGCAGTATTTT; CDR3 protein: CASRFSQVRSTDTQYF
D gene: .; V gene: TRBV5-4; clone size: .; J gene: TRBJ1-2; CDR3 DNA: TGTGCCAGCAGCTTGGACAAGTACTATGGCTACACCTTC; CDR3 protein: CASSLDKYYGYTF
D gene: .; V gene: TRBV19; clone size: .; J gene: TRBJ1-1; CDR3 DNA: TGTGCCAGTAGTAGGGAGGGATTAGGCACTGAAGCTTTCTTT; CDR3 protein: CASSREGLGTEAFF
D gene: .; V gene: TRBV21-1; clone size: .; J gene: TRBJ2-7; CDR3 DNA: TGTGCCAGCAGCAAAGTGAAGGGGGCGGGGGGAGGAACCTCCTACGAGCAGTACTTC; CDR3 protein: CASSKVKGAGGGTSYEQYF
D gene: TRBD2; V gene: TRBV5-4; clone size: .; J gene: TRBJ2-5; CDR3 DNA: TGTGCCAGCAGCCCGCTTTTAGCGGGAGGTCAAGAGACCCAGTACTTC; CDR3 protein: CASSPLLAGGQETQYF
D gene: TRBD2; V gene: TRBV7-9; clone size: .; J gene: TRBJ2-3; CDR3 DNA: TGTGCCAGTTACACTAGCGGGGCCACAGATACGCAGTATTTT; CDR3 protein: CASYTSGATDTQYF
D gene: TRBD1; V gene: TRBV5-4; clone size: .; J gene: TRBJ2-7; CDR3 DNA: TGCGCCAGCAGCTCCAAGACAGGGGATGCCTACGAGCAGTACTTC; CDR3 protein: CASSSKTGDAYEQYF
D gene: .; V gene: TRBV11-3; clone size: .; J gene: TRBJ2-2; CDR3 DNA: TGTGCCAGCAGCTTAGGGTCGACAGGGAACACCGGGGAGCTGTTTTTT; CDR3 protein: CASSLGSTGNTGELFF
D gene: .; V gene: TRBV19; clone size: .; J gene: TRBJ2-1; CDR3 DNA: TGTGCCAGTAGTATAGGGGAGTACAATGAGCAGTTCTTC; CDR3 protein: CASSIGEYNEQFF
D gene: TRBD2; V gene: TRBV27; clone size: .; J gene: TRBJ2-7; CDR3 DNA: TGTGCCAGCAGCGAAGCGGGGACCTCCTACGAGCAGTACTTC; CDR3 protein: CASSEAGTSYEQYF
D gene: TRBD1; V gene: TRBV29-1; clone size: .; J gene: TRBJ2-2; CDR3 DNA: TGCAGCGTTGAAGGGGACAGGGCGGACGGGGAGCTGTTTTTT; CDR3 protein: CSVEGDRADGELFF
D gene: TRBD2; V gene: TRBV6-1; clone size: once; J gene: TRBJ2-1; CDR3 DNA: TGTGCCAGCAGTGACTTAGGACTAGCGGCCTACAATGAGCAGTTCTTC; CDR3 protein: CASSDLGLAAYNEQFF
D gene: TRBD1; V gene: TRBV19; clone size: .; J gene: TRBJ1-5; CDR3 DNA: TGTGCCAGTAGCAAAGAGGGGGCTGCCTCAAGCAATCAGCCCCAGCATTTT; CDR3 protein: CASSKEGAASSNQPQHF
D gene: TRBD1; V gene: TRBV18; clone size: .; J gene: TRBJ2-3; CDR3 DNA: TGTGCCAGCTCACCAGGGACAGGGATGTGGGGCACAGATACGCAGTATTTT; CDR3 protein: CASSPGTGMWGTDTQYF
D gene: .; V gene: TRBV6-5; clone size: .; J gene: TRBJ1-1; CDR3 DNA: TGTGCCAGCGGAAGAGCAGGGGCCAACACTGAAGCTTTCTTT; CDR3 protein: CASGRAGANTEAFF
D gene: .; V gene: TRBV19; clone size: .; J gene: TRBJ1-1; CDR3 DNA: TGTGCCAGTAATGGGAGGGTGAACACTGAAGCTTTCTTT; CDR3 protein: CASNGRVNTEAFF
D gene: .; V gene: TRBV6-5; clone size: once; J gene: TRBJ1-1; CDR3 DNA: TGTGCCAGCAGCAAAGCGAAGGATCTCACTGAAGCTTTCTTT; CDR3 protein: CASSKAKDLTEAFF
D gene: .; V gene: TRBV19; clone size: .; J gene: TRBJ1-2; CDR3 DNA: TGTGCCAGTAGTCCTGGGATAGGGGCGGCTGGCTACACCTTC; CDR3 protein: CASSPGIGAAGYTF
D gene: TRBD1; V gene: TRBV28; clone size: few; J gene: TRBJ2-3; CDR3 DNA: TGTGCCAGCACCTCAGGACAGGCTAGCACAGATACGCAGTATTTT; CDR3 protein: CASTSGQASTDTQYF
D gene: .; V gene: TRBV7-2; clone size: .; J gene: TRBJ1-3; CDR3 DNA: TGTGCCAGCAGCTTAATGGCAGGGCATTTTGGAAACACCATATATTTT; CDR3 protein: CASSLMAGHFGNTIYF
D gene: TRBD1; V gene: TRBV5-1; clone size: .; J gene: TRBJ2-7; CDR3 DNA: TGCGCCAGCAGCACCGGGACAGGGGGCGAGCAGTACTTC; CDR3 protein: CASSTGTGGEQYF
D gene: .; V gene: TRBV5-1; clone size: .; J gene: TRBJ2-7; CDR3 DNA: TGCGCCAGCAGTTTTGATCCCCGGGACAACACCTACGAGCAGTACTTC; CDR3 protein: CASSFDPRDNTYEQYF
D gene: TRBD1; V gene: TRBV28; clone size: .; J gene: TRBJ2-7; CDR3 DNA: TGTGCCAGCAGTCCCCTATGGGACAGGGTCTACGAGCAGTACTTC; CDR3 protein: CASSPLWDRVYEQYF
D gene: .; V gene: TRBV10-2; clone size: .; J gene: TRBJ2-7; CDR3 DNA: TGCGCCAGCCGGGGGGCGTCGGACAGGGTGTACGAGCAGTACTTC; CDR3 protein: CASRGASDRVYEQYF
D gene: .; V gene: TRBV10-1; clone size: .; J gene: TRBJ2-1; CDR3 DNA: TGCGCCAGCAGTGATCTGATTAGCTCCTACAATGAGCAGTTCTTC; CDR3 protein: CASSDLISSYNEQFF
D gene: TRBD2; V gene: TRBV5-4; clone size: .; J gene: TRBJ2-1; CDR3 DNA: TGTGCCAGCAGCCGGACTAGCGGTTACAATGAGCAGTTCTTC; CDR3 protein: CASSRTSGYNEQFF
D gene: TRBD1; V gene: TRBV7-9; clone size: .; J gene: TRBJ2-1; CDR3 DNA: TGTGCCAGCAGCTTCCGGGACAGGGGGCACAATGAGCAGTTCTTC; CDR3 protein: CASSFRDRGHNEQFF
D gene: .; V gene: TRBV7-2; clone size: .; J gene: TRBJ2-2; CDR3 DNA: TGTGCCAGCAGCTTATATGTCGGAGACACCGGGGAGCTGTTTTTT; CDR3 protein: CASSLYVGDTGELFF
D gene: .; V gene: TRBV27; clone size: .; J gene: TRBJ2-7; CDR3 DNA: TGTGCCAGCAGTTCCCTGAAAGAGGGCTACGAGCAGTACTTC; CDR3 protein: CASSSLKEGYEQYF
D gene: TRBD1; V gene: TRBV5-4; clone size: once; J gene: TRBJ1-1; CDR3 DNA: TGTGCCAGCAGCTTACCGGGACAGGGTTACACTGAAGCTTTCTTT; CDR3 protein: CASSLPGQGYTEAFF
D gene: TRBD1; V gene: TRBV5-6; clone size: .; J gene: TRBJ2-2; CDR3 DNA: TGTGCCAGCAGAGTACAGGGGTATACGACCGGGGAGCTGTTTTTT; CDR3 protein: CASRVQGYTTGELFF
D gene: TRBD2; V gene: TRBV5-8; clone size: .; J gene: TRBJ2-7; CDR3 DNA: TGTGCCAGCAGCTTGGCCGGACTAGGGGTCGGCTACGAGCAGTACTTC; CDR3 protein: CASSLAGLGVGYEQYF
D gene: TRBD1; V gene: TRBV19; clone size: .; J gene: TRBJ2-5; CDR3 DNA: TGTGCCAGTAGTATGATGGGCGCAGGGGGAGAGACCCAGTACTTC; CDR3 protein: CASSMMGAGGETQYF
D gene: TRBD2; V gene: TRBV11-3; clone size: .; J gene: TRBJ2-2; CDR3 DNA: TGTGCCAGCAGCTTAACCCGGGGGGGCCGCGGGGAGCTGTTTTTT; CDR3 protein: CASSLTRGGRGELFF
D gene: .; V gene: TRBV30; clone size: .; J gene: TRBJ2-3; CDR3 DNA: TGTGCCTGGAGTGTACTATACGATACGCAGTATTTT; CDR3 protein: CAWSVLYDTQYF
D gene: TRBD1; V gene: TRBV5-1; clone size: .; J gene: TRBJ2-5; CDR3 DNA: TGCGCCAGCAGCTTGGATACAGGGGTGGGGATCCAAGAGACCCAGTACTTC; CDR3 protein: CASSLDTGVGIQETQYF
D gene: TRBD2; V gene: TRBV7-9; clone size: .; J gene: TRBJ2-1; CDR3 DNA: TGTGCCAGCACGTCGACGACTAGCGGGGGGTACAATGAGCAGTTCTTC; CDR3 protein: CASTSTTSGGYNEQFF
D gene: .; V gene: TRBV9; clone size: .; J gene: TRBJ2-5; CDR3 DNA: TGTGCCAGCAGCGTAGGCGGCCGAGAGACCCAGTACTTC; CDR3 protein: CASSVGGRETQYF
D gene: TRBD1; V gene: TRBV2; clone size: .; J gene: TRBJ2-7; CDR3 DNA: TGTGCCAGCAGCTCCGGACAGGGTTTAGGGCAGTACTTC; CDR3 protein: CASSSGQGLGQYF